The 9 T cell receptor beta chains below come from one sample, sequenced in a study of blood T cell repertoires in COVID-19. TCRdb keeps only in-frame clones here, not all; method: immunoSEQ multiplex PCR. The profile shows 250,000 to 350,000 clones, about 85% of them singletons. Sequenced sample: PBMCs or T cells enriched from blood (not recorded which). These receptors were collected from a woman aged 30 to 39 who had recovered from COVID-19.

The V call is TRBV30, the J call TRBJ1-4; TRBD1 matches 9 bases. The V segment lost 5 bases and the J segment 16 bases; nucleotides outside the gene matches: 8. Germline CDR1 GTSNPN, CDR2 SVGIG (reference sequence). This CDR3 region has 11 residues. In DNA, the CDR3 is TGTGCCTGGGAGGGGACAGGGAATAAGTTTTTT. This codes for CAWEGTGNKFF.

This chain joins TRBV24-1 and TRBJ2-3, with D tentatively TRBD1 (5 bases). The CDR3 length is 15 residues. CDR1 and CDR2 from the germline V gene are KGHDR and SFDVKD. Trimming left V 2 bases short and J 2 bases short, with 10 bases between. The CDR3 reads CATSDSQGYTDTQYF. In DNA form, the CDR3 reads TGTGCCACCAGTGATTCGCAGGGATACACAGATACGCAGTATTTT.

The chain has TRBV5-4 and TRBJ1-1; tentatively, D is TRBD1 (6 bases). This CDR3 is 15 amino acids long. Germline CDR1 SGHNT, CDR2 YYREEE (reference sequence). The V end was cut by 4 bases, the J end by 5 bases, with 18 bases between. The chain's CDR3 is CASSTETLRGTEAFF. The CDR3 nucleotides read TGTGCCAGCAGCACCGAAACCCTTAGGGGGACTGAAGCTTTCTTT.

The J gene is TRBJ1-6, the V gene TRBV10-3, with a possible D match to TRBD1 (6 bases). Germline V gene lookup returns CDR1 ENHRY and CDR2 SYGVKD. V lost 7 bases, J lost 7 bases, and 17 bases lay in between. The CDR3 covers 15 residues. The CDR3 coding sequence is TGTGCCATCAAGAGGGGGGGGGCGGAAAATTCACCCCTCCACTTT. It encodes CAIKRGGAENSPLHF.

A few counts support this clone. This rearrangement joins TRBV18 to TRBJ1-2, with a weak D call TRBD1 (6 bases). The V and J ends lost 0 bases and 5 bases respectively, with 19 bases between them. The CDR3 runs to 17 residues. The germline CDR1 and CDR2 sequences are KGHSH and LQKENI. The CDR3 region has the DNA TGTGCCAGCTCACCACCCTGGGACACCAGAGCCCTTTATGGCTACACCTTC. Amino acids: CASSPPWDTRALYGYTF.

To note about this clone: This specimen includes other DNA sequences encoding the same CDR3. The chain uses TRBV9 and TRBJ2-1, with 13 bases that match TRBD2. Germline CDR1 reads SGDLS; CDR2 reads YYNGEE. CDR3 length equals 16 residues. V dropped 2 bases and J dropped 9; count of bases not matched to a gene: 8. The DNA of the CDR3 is TGTGCCAGCAGCGTTCTCACTAGCGGGGGGGCGAGTGAGCAGTTCTTC. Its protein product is CASSVLTSGGASEQFF.

CDR3 amino acids: CASSPNRAPNSPLHF. The CDR3 bases are TGTGCCAGCTCACCTAACAGGGCTCCTAATTCACCCCTCCACTTT. This sequence joins TRBV18 and TRBJ1-6; TRBD1 is a possible D gene (6 bases). This CDR3 comprises 15 residues. V lost 3 bases to trimming and J lost 6 bases, with 12 bases between them. Germline CDR1 reads KGHSH; CDR2 reads LQKENI.

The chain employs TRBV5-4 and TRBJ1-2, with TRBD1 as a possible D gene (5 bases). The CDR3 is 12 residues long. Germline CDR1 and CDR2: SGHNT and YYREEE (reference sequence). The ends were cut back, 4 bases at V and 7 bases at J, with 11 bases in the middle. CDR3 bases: TGTGCCAGCAGCAACCAGGGCCCTGGCTACACCTTC. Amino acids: CASSNQGPGYTF.

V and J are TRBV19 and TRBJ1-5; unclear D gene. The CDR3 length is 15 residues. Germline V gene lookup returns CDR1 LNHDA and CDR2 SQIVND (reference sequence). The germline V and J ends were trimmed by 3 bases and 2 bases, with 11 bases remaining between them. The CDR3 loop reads CASSITRDGNQPQHF. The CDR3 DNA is TGTGCCAGTAGTATTACCCGGGATGGCAATCAGCCCCAGCATTTT.